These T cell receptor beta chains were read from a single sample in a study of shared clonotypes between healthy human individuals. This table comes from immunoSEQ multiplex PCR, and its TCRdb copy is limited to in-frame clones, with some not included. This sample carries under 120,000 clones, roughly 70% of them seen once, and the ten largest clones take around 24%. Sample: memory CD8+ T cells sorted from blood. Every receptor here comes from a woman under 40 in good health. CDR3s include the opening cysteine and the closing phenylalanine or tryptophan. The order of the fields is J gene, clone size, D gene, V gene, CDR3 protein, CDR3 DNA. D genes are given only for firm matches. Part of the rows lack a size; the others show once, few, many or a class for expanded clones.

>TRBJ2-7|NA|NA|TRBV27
CASRTHRAAYEQYF
TGTGCCAGCCGAACCCACAGGGCAGCCTACGAGCAGTACTTC
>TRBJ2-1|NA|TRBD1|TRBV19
CASSPLRQGGNEQFF
TGTGCCAGTAGTCCCCTGAGACAGGGCGGGAATGAGCAGTTCTTC
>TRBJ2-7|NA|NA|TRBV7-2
CASSLVRGYEQYF
TGTGCCAGCAGCTTAGTCCGAGGGTACGAGCAGTACTTC
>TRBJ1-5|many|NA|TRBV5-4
CASSLRASNQPQHF
TGTGCCAGCAGCTTAAGGGCGAGCAATCAGCCCCAGCATTTT
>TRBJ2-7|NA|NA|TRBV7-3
CASSLTSAISYEQYF
TGTGCCAGCAGCTTAACTAGCGCGATCTCCTACGAGCAGTACTTC
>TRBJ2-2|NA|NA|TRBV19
CAIHGGRGELFF
TGTGCCATCCACGGGGGCAGGGGGGAGCTGTTTTTT
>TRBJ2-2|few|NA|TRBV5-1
CASSFGQTGELFF
TGCGCCAGCAGCTTCGGACAGACCGGGGAGCTGTTTTTT
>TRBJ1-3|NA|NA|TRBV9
CASSVGQPGNTIYF
TGTGCCAGCAGCGTAGGACAGCCTGGAAACACCATATATTTT
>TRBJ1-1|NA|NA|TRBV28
CASSFLPGYTEAFF
TGTGCCAGCAGTTTTCTTCCAGGTTACACTGAAGCTTTCTTT
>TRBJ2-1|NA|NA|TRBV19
CASSTQGNEQFF
TGTGCCAGTAGCACCCAGGGCAATGAGCAGTTCTTC
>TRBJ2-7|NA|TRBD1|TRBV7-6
CASSLAPGQTYEQYF
TGTGCCAGCAGCTTAGCCCCGGGACAGACCTACGAGCAGTACTTC
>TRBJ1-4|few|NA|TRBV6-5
CASSYSSGGSEKLFF
TGTGCCAGCAGTTACTCCTCGGGGGGGAGCGAAAAACTGTTTTTT
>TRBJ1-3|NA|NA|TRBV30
CAWSEEASGNTIYF
TGTGCCTGGAGTGAAGAGGCCTCTGGAAACACCATATATTTT
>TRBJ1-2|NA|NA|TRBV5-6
CASSPGTDNYGYTF
TGTGCCAGCAGCCCCGGGACGGACAACTATGGCTACACCTTC
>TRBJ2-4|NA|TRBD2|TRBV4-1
CASSQVEAGGSTYNIQYF
TGCGCCAGCAGCCAAGTGGAGGCGGGAGGTTCAACATATAACATTCAGTACTTC
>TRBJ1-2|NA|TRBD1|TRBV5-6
CASSFWTGHFTDGYTF
TGTGCCAGCAGCTTTTGGACAGGGCACTTCACGGATGGCTACACCTTC
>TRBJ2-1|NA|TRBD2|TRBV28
CASSPRLSTSANNEQFF
TGTGCCAGCAGTCCGCGGCTCTCGACTAGCGCTAACAATGAGCAGTTCTTC
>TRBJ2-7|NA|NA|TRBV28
CASTSILGNGYYEQYF
TGTGCCAGCACCTCCATTCTGGGAAATGGCTACTACGAGCAGTACTTC
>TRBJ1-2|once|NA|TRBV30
CAWSELVVYTF
TGTGCCTGGAGTGAACTGGTCGTCTACACCTTC
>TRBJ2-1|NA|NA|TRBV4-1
CASSQAPGFYNEQFF
TGCGCCAGCAGCCAAGCCCCGGGGTTCTACAATGAGCAGTTCTTC
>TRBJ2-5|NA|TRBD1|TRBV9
CASSPSGTAETQYF
TGTGCCAGCAGCCCCTCTGGGACAGCAGAGACCCAGTACTTC
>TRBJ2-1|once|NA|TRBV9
CASSVEGLGDNEQFF
TGTGCCAGCAGCGTAGAGGGGCTAGGTGACAATGAGCAGTTCTTC
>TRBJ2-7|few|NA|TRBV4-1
CASSQAEASYEQYF
TGCGCCAGCAGCCAAGCCGAGGCGTCCTACGAGCAGTACTTC
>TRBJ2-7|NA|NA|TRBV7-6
CASGSGLGAYEQYF
TGTGCCAGCGGCTCCGGGTTGGGGGCCTACGAGCAGTACTTC
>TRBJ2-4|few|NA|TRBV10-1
CASRVGPWSKNIQYF
TGCGCCAGCAGAGTGGGCCCCTGGTCAAAAAACATTCAGTACTTC
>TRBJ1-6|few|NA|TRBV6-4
CASSEKGGSGSPLHF
TGTGCCAGCAGTGAGAAGGGGGGAAGTGGGTCACCCCTCCACTTT
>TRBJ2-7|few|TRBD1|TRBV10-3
CAISESGQKAQYEQYF
TGTGCCATCAGTGAGTCGGGACAGAAAGCTCAGTACGAGCAGTACTTC
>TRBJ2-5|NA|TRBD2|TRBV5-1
CASSLSSGSGETQYF
TGCGCCAGCAGCTTGTCTAGCGGGAGTGGAGAGACCCAGTACTTC
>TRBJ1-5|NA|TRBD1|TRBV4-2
CASSLRDRDQPQHF
TGTGCCAGCAGCCTAAGGGACAGGGATCAGCCCCAGCATTTT
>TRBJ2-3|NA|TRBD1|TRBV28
CASSLSPWTGRGTDTQYF
TGTGCCAGCAGTTTATCCCCCTGGACAGGACGGGGAACAGATACGCAGTATTTT
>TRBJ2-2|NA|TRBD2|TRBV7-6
CASTRLAGANTGELFF
TGTGCCAGCACCCGACTAGCGGGGGCGAACACCGGGGAGCTGTTTTTT
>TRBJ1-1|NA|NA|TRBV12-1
CASSLAQGVPEAFF
TGTGCCAGCAGCTTAGCTCAGGGGGTCCCTGAAGCTTTCTTT
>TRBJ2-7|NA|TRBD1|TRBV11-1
CASSARDRVREQYF
TGTGCCAGCAGCGCCCGGGACAGGGTTCGCGAGCAGTACTTC
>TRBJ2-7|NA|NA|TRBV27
CASSLTSGTGHEQYF
TGTGCCAGCAGTTTAACGTCAGGGACGGGCCACGAGCAGTACTTC
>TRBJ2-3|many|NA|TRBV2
CASIRFGLTDTQYF
TGTGCCAGCATTCGTTTCGGGTTAACAGATACGCAGTATTTT
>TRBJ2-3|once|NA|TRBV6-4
CASSGLEGADTQYF
TGTGCCAGCAGTGGACTAGAAGGCGCAGATACGCAGTATTTT
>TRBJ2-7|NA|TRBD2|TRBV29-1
CSVVGLAGGLYEQYF
TGCAGCGTTGTAGGACTAGCGGGAGGGTTGTACGAGCAGTACTTC
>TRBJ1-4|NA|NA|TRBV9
CASSPGDYPNEKLFF
TGTGCCAGCAGCCCTGGAGACTATCCCAATGAAAAACTGTTTTTT
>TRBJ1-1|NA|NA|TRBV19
CASSIDLDTEAFF
TGTGCCAGTAGTATAGATCTGGACACTGAAGCTTTCTTT
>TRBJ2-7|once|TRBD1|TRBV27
CASSFRTGVDEQYF
TGTGCCAGCAGTTTTCGGACAGGGGTAGACGAGCAGTACTTC
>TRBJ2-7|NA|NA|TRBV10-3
CAIADRTYEQYF
TGTGCCATCGCCGACAGGACGTACGAGCAGTACTTC
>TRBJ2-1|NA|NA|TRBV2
CASKGNEQFF
TGTGCCAGCAAAGGCAATGAGCAGTTCTTC
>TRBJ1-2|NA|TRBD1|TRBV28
CASSLWTGGGYTF
TGTGCCAGCAGTTTATGGACAGGGGGTGGCTACACCTTC
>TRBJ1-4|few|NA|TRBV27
CASSLSSLWGPGEKLFF
TGTGCCAGCAGTTTATCTAGTTTGTGGGGGCCTGGAGAAAAACTGTTTTTT
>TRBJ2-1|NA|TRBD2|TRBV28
CASSLLSGSYNEQFF
TGTGCCAGCAGTTTGCTTAGCGGGTCCTACAATGAGCAGTTCTTC
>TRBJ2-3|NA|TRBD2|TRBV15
CATSRAEATSGRSVDTQYF
TGTGCCACCAGCAGAGCGGAGGCCACTAGCGGGAGATCTGTGGATACGCAGTATTTT
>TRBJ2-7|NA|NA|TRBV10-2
CASSPGNSYEQYF
TGCGCCAGTTCACCCGGCAACTCCTACGAGCAGTACTTC
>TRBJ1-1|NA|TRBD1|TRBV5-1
CASKAPGRGRNKSTEAFF
TGCGCCAGCAAGGCTCCAGGCAGGGGGCGAAATAAGAGCACTGAAGCTTTCTTT
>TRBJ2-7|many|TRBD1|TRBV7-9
CASSSGTGAREQYF
TGTGCCAGCAGCTCCGGGACAGGGGCTCGGGAGCAGTACTTC
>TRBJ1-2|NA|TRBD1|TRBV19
CASSTGQGYYGYTF
TGTGCCAGTAGTACCGGACAGGGATACTATGGCTACACCTTC
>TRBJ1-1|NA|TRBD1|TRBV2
CATINGGGSFSEAFF
TGTGCCACCATTAACGGAGGGGGCTCCTTCTCTGAAGCTTTCTTT
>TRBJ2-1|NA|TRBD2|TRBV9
CASSVSTGGRINEQFF
TGTGCCAGCAGCGTAAGTACGGGAGGGCGGATAAATGAGCAGTTCTTC